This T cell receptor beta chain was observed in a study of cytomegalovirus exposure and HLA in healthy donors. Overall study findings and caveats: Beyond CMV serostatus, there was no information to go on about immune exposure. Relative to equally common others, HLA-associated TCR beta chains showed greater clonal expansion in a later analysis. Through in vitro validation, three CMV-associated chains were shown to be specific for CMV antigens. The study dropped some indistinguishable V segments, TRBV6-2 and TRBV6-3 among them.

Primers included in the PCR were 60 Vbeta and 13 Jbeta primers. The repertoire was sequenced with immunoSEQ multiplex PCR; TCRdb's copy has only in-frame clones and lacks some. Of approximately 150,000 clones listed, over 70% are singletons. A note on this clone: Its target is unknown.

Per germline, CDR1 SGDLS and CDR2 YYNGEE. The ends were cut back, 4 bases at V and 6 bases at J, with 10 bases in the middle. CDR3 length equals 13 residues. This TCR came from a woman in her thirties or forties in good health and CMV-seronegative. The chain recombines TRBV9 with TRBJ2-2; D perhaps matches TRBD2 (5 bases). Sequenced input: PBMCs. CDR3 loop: CASSLTRAGELFF. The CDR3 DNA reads TGTGCCAGCAGCTTAACTAGAGCCGGGGAGCTGTTTTTT.